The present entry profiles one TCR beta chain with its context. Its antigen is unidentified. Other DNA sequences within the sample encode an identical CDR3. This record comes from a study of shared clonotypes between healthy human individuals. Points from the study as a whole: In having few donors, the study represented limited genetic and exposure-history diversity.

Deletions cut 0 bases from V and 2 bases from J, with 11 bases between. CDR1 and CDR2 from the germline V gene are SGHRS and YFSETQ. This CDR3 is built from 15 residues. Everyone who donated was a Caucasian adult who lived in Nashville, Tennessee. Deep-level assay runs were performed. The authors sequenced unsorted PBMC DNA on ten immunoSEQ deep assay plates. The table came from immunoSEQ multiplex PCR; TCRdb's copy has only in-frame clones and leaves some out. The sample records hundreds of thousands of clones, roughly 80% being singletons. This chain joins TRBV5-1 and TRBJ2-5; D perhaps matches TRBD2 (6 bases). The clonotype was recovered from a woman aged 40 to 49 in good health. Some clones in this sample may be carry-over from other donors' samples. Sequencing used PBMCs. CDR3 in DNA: TGCGCCAGCAGCTTGGCAAGCGGGCCACAAGAGACCCAGTACTTC. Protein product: CASSLASGPQETQYF.